This TCR beta chain derives from a study of Ad26.COV2.S vaccination and SARS-CoV-2 variants. TCRdb's copy holds only in-frame clones and misses some; the assay was immunoSEQ multiplex PCR. The sample has about 680,000 clones; approximately 88% are singletons. The sample's treatment: around 19 received Ad26.COV2.S at low or high dose, single or two shots; about 5 received placebo; per-sample allocation not given. On day 63 after the first injection, vaccine and placebo recipients gave samples. Built on an Ad26 vector, the vaccine expressed Wuhan-strain SARS-CoV-2 spike. With 7 bases removed from V and 0 bases from J, the gap between germline ends came to 10 bases. This CDR3 spans 14 amino acids. The germline gives CDR1 ENHRY, CDR2 SYGVKD.

The TCR sequence derives from a person between 18 and 60 years old who received the Ad26.COV2.S COVID-19 vaccine or a placebo. The rearrangement joins TRBV10-3 to TRBJ1-3; D ambiguous. Sequences were derived from peripheral blood, sampled in a trial of Ad26.COV2.S vaccine versus placebo. CDR3 sequence: CAITTENSGNTIYF. The CDR3 nucleotides are TGTGCCATCACAACAGAGAACTCTGGAAACACCATATATTTT.